Detailed here is one T cell receptor beta chain. This sample stems from a study of blood T cell repertoires in COVID-19. Study as a whole: Researchers got acute and convalescent COVID-19 samples from the United States, Italy and Spain.

The CDR3 is made up of 16 amino acids. Germline V CDR1 and CDR2: SGHVS, FNYEAQ. The V gene lost 2 bases and the J gene lost 0 bases, with 12 bases spanning the gap. Repertoires were generated with immunoSEQ multiplex PCR, while TCRdb's copy carries only in-frame clones and drops some. The table lists around 190,000 clones, about 88% of them singletons. Material for sequencing was peripheral blood. The source of this sequence is a human donor in a cohort sampled during active COVID-19. This chain links TRBV7-6 with TRBJ2-3; possibly TRBD2 for D (5 bases). The CDR3: CASSLTPSGSTDTQYF. CDR3 bases: TGTGCCAGCAGCTTAACCCCCAGCGGAAGCACAGATACGCAGTATTTT.